A single T cell receptor beta chain is shown here with its context. Seattle patients were enrolled while actively infected and followed longitudinally. As originally analysed: Estimation of nucleated cell counts relied on the amplification of reference gene primers. Generated by immunoSEQ multiplex PCR, the TCRdb table keeps only in-frame clones and is missing some. D and trimming come from the DNA, and the V and J calls and clone size come from that table. The sample records just over 150,000 clones, 92% being singletons. The record originates from a study of blood T cell repertoires in COVID-19. Study background: Samples taken during acute and convalescent COVID-19 were collected in the United States, Italy and Spain.

This sequence was found in a man in his thirties or forties with COVID-19, enrolled during active disease. Input material: peripheral blood.

The CDR3 bases are TGTGCCAGCAGTCCCGGGACAAGCTCTGGAAACACCATATATTTT. Its protein product is CASSPGTSSGNTIYF. V is TRBV6-2 or TRBV6-3 and J is TRBJ1-3; maybe TRBD1 (6 bases). CDR1 is MNHEY, CDR2 SVGEGT, per germline. Trimming took off 5 bases at V and 0 bases at J, with 11 bases between the two ends. This CDR3 has 15 amino acids.